The 5 T cell receptor beta chains listed next were all sequenced from one sample in a study of OX40 agonist ivuxolimab in advanced cancers. Produced via immunoSEQ multiplex PCR; TCRdb's table is partial and in-frame only. Of tens of thousands of clones in the sample, approximately 83% were seen once. The sample was CD4+ or CD8+ T cells sorted from blood, taken in a trial of the OX40 agonist ivuxolimab. The receptors were sampled from an adult with an advanced solid tumor such as melanoma, head and neck, liver or kidney cancer.

V is TRBV7-8 and J is TRBJ1-1; D is perhaps TRBD1 (6 bases). The CDR3 contains 15 residues. Deletions cut 5 bases from V and 0 bases from J, with 13 bases between. Germline lookup yields CDR1 SGHVS and CDR2 FQNEAQ. CDR3 protein: CASSQEGGMNTEAFF. As DNA, the CDR3 is TGTGCCAGCAGCCAGGAGGGGGGCATGAACACTGAAGCTTTCTTT.

The chain uses TRBV7-7 and TRBJ1-1, with D maybe TRBD1 (5 bases). The CDR3 runs 13 residues. Germline-derived CDR1 and CDR2 are SSHAT and FNYEAQ (reference sequence). V was clipped by 5 bases and J by 4 bases, with 11 bases between them. CDR3 residues: CASSAVGPTEAFF. In DNA, the CDR3 is TGTGCCAGCAGCGCCGTGGGGCCCACTGAAGCTTTCTTT.

This clone occurred a few times. The chain carries TRBV27 and TRBJ2-1, with 8 nucleotides matching TRBD1. There are 12 residues in the CDR3. V gave up 2 bases and J gave up 15 bases; unmatched junction bases: 6. Germline loops: CDR1 MNHEY, CDR2 SMNVEV (reference sequence). The CDR3 sequence: CASSLVGQGLFF. The CDR3 region has the DNA TGTGCCAGCAGTTTAGTAGGACAGGGCCTGTTCTTC.

The chain has TRBV28 and TRBJ2-1, with TRBD1 matching over 8 bases. Germline V gene data show CDR1 as MDHEN and CDR2 as SYDVKM. The junction had 17 bases not matched to a gene; V was cut back by 4 bases and J by 9 bases. CDR3 length equals 17 residues. This CDR3 reads CASSSPPLQGEFGEQFF. Here the CDR3 DNA reads TGTGCCAGCAGTTCCCCCCCCCTACAGGGGGAGTTCGGTGAGCAGTTCTTC.

The chain recombines TRBV5-5 with TRBJ2-7; 10 bases map to TRBD1. This CDR3 comprises 15 residues. CDR1 is SGHKS, CDR2 YYEKEE, per germline (reference sequence). V was clipped by 4 bases and J by 3 bases; unmatched bases: 7. This chain's CDR3 is CASSVRGQGFYEQYF. As DNA, the CDR3 is TGTGCCAGCAGCGTACGGGGACAGGGGTTCTACGAGCAGTACTTC. Full variable domain (remainder filled in from reference TRBV5-5 and TRBJ2-7): DAGVTQSPTHLIKTRGQQVTLRCSPISGHKSVSWYQQVLGQGPQFIFQYYEKEERGRGNFPDRFSARQFPNYSSELNVNALLLGDSALYLCASSVRGQGFYEQYFGPGTRLTVT.